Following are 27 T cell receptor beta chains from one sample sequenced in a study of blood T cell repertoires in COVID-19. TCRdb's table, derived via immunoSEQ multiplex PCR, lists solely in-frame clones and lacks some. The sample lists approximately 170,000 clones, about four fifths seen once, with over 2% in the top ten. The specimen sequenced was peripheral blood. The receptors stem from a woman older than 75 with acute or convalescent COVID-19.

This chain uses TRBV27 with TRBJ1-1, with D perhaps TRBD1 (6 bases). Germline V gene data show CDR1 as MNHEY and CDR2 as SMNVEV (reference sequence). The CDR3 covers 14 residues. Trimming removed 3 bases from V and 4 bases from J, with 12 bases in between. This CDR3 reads CASSFQGRFTEAFF. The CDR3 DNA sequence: TGTGCCAGCAGTTTCCAGGGGAGATTCACTGAAGCTTTCTTT.

CDR3 region: CASSPGQETQYF. CDR3 nucleotides: TGTGCCAGCTCCCCAGGGCAAGAGACCCAGTACTTC. This chain connects TRBV5-4 to TRBJ2-5; the D gene is possibly TRBD1 (5 bases). The V and J ends lost 7 bases and 2 bases respectively, with 9 bases between them. Per the germline V gene, CDR1 is SGHNT and CDR2 is YYREEE (reference sequence). CDR3 size: 12 residues.

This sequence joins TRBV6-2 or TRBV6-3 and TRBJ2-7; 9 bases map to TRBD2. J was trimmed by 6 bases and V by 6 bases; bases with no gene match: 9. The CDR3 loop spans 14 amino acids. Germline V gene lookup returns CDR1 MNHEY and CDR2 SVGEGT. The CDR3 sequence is CASSPRKAGGEQYF. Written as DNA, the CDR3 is TGTGCCAGCAGCCCGAGGAAAGCGGGAGGCGAGCAGTACTTC.

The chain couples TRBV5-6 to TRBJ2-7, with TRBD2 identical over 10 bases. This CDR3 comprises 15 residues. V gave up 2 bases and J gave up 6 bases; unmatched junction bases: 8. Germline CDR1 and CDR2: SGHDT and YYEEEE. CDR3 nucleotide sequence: TGTGCCAGCAGCTTATCCGGGACTAGCGAGGTCGAGCAGTACTTC. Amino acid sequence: CASSLSGTSEVEQYF.

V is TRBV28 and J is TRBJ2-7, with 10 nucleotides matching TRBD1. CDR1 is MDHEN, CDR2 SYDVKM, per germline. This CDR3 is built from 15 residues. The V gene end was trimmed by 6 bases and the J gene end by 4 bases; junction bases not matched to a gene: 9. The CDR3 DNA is TGTGCCAGCAGCCCTCCGGGACAGGGGTGGTACGAGCAGTACTTC. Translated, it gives CASSPPGQGWYEQYF.

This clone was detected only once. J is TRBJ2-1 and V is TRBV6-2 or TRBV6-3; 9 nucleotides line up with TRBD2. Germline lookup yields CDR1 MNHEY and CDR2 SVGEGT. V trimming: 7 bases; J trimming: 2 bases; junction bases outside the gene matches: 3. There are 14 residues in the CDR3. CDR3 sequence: CASTPSGAYNEQFF. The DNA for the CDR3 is TGTGCCAGCACCCCTAGCGGGGCCTACAATGAGCAGTTCTTC.

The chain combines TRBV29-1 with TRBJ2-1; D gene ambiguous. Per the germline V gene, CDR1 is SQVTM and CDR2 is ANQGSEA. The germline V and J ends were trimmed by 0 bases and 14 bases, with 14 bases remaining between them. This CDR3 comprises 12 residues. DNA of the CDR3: TGCAGCGTTGAAGATTGGCCCTCCAGCGAGTTCTTC. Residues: CSVEDWPSSEFF.

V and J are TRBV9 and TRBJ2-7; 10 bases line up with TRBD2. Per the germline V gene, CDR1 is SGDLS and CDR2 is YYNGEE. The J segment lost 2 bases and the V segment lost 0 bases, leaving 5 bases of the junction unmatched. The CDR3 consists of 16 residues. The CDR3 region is CASSVAVSGGPYEQYF. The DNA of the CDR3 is TGTGCCAGCAGCGTAGCGGTTAGCGGGGGGCCCTACGAGCAGTACTTC.

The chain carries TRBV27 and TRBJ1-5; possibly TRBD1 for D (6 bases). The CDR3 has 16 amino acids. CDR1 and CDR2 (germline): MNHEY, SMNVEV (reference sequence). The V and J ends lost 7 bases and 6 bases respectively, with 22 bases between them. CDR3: CASTPRAGDDFQPQHF. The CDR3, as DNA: TGTGCCAGCACCCCTAGGGCAGGGGACGACTTTCAGCCCCAGCATTTT.

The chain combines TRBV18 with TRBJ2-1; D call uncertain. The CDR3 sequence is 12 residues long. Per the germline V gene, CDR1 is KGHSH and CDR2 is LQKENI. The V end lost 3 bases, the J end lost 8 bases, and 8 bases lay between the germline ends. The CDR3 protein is CASSPSRDEQFF. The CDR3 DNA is TGTGCCAGCTCACCCTCCCGCGATGAGCAGTTCTTC.

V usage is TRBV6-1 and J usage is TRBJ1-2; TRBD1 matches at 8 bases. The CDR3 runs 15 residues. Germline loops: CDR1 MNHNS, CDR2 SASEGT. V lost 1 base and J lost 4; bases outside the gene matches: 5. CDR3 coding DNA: TGTGCCAGCAGTGAAGTAGGGACAGGAGTCTATGGCTACACCTTC. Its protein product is CASSEVGTGVYGYTF.

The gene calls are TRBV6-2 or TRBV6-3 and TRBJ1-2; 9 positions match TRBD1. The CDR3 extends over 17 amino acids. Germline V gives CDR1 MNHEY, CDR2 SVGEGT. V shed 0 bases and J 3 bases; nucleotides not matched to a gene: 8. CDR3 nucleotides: TGTGCCAGCAGTTACTCAGGGGGGACAGGGAAATACTATGGCTACACCTTC. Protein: CASSYSGGTGKYYGYTF.

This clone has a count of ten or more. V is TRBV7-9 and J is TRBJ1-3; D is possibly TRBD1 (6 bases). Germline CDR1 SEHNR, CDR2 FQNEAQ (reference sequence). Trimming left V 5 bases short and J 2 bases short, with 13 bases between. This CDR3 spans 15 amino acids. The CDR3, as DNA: TGTGCCAGCAGCCCAAGCAGGGGTCCTGGAAACACCATATATTTT. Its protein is CASSPSRGPGNTIYF.

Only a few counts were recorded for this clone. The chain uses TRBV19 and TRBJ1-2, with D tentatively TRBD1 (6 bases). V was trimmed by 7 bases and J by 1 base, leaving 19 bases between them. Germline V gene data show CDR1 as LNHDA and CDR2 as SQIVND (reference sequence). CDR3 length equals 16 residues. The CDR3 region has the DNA TGTGCCAGTATCACGACAGGTACTACTGGTAACTATGGCTACACCTTC. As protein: CASITTGTTGNYGYTF.

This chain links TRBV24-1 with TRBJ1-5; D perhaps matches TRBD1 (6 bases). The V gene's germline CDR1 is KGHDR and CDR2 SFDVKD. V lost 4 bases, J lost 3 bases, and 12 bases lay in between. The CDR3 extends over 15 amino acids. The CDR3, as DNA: TGTGCCACCAGTGACGCAGGGGTGGCCAATCAGCCCCAGCATTTT. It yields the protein CATSDAGVANQPQHF.

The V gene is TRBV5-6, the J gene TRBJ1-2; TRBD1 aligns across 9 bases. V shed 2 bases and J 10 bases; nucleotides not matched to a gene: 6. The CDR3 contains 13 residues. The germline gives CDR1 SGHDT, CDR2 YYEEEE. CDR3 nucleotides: TGTGCCAGCAGCTTTATACAGGGGGCCCACTACACCTTC. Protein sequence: CASSFIQGAHYTF.

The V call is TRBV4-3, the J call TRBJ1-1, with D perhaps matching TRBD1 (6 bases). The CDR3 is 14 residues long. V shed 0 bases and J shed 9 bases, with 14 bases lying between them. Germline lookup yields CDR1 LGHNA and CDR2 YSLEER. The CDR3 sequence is CASSQDPSGGQAFF. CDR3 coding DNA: TGCGCCAGCAGCCAAGACCCAAGCGGGGGGCAAGCTTTCTTT.

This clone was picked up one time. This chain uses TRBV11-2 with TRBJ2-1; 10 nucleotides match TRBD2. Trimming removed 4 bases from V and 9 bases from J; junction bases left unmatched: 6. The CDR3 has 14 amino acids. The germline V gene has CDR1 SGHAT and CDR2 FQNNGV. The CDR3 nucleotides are TGTGCCAGCAGCTCATCGGGACTAGCGTTTGAGCAGTTCTTC. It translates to CASSSSGLAFEQFF.

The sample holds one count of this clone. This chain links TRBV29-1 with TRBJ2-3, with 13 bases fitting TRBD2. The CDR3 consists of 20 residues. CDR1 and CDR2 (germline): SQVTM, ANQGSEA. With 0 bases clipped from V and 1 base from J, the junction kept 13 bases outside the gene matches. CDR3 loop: CSVEDRGLAGPLFRTDTQYF. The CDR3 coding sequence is TGCAGCGTTGAAGATAGGGGACTAGCGGGACCTCTATTCCGCACAGATACGCAGTATTTT.

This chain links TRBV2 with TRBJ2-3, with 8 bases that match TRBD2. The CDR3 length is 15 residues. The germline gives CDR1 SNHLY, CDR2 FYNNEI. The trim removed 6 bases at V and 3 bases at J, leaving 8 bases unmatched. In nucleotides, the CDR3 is TGTGCCAGCAGGAGACTAGCGCAAGGGACAGATACGCAGTATTTT. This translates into CASRRLAQGTDTQYF.

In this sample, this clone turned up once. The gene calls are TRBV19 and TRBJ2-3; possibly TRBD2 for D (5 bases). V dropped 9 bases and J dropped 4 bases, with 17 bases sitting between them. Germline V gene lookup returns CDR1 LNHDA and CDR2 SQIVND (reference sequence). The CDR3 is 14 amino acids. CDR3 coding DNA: TGTGCCAGCAATCTGGGAAGGCGGGCAGATACGCAGTATTTT. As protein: CASNLGRRADTQYF. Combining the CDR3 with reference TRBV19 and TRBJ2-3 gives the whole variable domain DGGITQSPKYLFRKEGQNVTLSCEQNLNHDAMYWYRQDPGQGLRLIYYSQIVNDFQKGDIAEGYSVSREKKESFPLTVTSAQKNPTAFYLCASNLGRRADTQYFGPGTRLTVL.

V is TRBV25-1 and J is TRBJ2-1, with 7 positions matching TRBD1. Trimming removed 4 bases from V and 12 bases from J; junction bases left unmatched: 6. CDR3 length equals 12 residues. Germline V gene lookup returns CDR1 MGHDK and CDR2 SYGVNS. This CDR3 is CASSGSGTVQFF. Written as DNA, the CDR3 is TGTGCCAGCAGTGGATCCGGGACAGTGCAGTTCTTC.

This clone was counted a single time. Here the CDR3 reads CASSHRGQGAAQETQYF. As DNA, the CDR3 is TGCGCCAGCAGCCACCGAGGACAGGGGGCCGCTCAAGAGACCCAGTACTTC. This sequence joins TRBV4-3 and TRBJ2-5; TRBD1 agrees at 11 bases. The V segment lost 3 bases and the J segment 2 bases; nucleotides outside the gene matches: 8. Per germline, CDR1 LGHNA and CDR2 YSLEER. CDR3 length: 17 residues.

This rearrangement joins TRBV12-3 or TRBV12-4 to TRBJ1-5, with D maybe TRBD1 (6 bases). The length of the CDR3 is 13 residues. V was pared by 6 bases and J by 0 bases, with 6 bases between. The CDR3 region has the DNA TGTGCCAGCAGCAGGGGTAGCAATCAGCCCCAGCATTTT. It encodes CASSRGSNQPQHF.

CDR3 region: CASSLSPGGLNTEAFF. As DNA, the CDR3 is TGTGCCAGCAGTTTATCTCCGGGGGGCTTGAACACTGAAGCTTTCTTT. V gene TRBV28 combines with J gene TRBJ1-1; D is perhaps TRBD1 (6 bases). The germline V gene has CDR1 MDHEN and CDR2 SYDVKM. This CDR3 spans 16 amino acids. V lost 1 base, J lost 0 bases, and 12 bases lay in between.

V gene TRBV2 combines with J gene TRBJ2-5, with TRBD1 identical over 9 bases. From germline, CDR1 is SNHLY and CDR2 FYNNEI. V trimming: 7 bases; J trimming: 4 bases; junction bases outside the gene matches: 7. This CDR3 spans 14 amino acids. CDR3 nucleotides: TGTGCCAGCACCCGGGACAGGGCTGGAGAGACCCAGTACTTC. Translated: CASTRDRAGETQYF.

In DNA form, the CDR3 reads TGCAGCGTTGGTGCCCTCAGGTCCTACGAGCAGTACTTC. Translated, it gives CSVGALRSYEQYF. The V and J genes are TRBV29-1 and TRBJ2-7; unclear D gene. This CDR3 comprises 13 residues. V was pared by 4 bases and J by 1 base, with 11 bases between. In germline, CDR1 is SQVTM, CDR2 ANQGSEA.